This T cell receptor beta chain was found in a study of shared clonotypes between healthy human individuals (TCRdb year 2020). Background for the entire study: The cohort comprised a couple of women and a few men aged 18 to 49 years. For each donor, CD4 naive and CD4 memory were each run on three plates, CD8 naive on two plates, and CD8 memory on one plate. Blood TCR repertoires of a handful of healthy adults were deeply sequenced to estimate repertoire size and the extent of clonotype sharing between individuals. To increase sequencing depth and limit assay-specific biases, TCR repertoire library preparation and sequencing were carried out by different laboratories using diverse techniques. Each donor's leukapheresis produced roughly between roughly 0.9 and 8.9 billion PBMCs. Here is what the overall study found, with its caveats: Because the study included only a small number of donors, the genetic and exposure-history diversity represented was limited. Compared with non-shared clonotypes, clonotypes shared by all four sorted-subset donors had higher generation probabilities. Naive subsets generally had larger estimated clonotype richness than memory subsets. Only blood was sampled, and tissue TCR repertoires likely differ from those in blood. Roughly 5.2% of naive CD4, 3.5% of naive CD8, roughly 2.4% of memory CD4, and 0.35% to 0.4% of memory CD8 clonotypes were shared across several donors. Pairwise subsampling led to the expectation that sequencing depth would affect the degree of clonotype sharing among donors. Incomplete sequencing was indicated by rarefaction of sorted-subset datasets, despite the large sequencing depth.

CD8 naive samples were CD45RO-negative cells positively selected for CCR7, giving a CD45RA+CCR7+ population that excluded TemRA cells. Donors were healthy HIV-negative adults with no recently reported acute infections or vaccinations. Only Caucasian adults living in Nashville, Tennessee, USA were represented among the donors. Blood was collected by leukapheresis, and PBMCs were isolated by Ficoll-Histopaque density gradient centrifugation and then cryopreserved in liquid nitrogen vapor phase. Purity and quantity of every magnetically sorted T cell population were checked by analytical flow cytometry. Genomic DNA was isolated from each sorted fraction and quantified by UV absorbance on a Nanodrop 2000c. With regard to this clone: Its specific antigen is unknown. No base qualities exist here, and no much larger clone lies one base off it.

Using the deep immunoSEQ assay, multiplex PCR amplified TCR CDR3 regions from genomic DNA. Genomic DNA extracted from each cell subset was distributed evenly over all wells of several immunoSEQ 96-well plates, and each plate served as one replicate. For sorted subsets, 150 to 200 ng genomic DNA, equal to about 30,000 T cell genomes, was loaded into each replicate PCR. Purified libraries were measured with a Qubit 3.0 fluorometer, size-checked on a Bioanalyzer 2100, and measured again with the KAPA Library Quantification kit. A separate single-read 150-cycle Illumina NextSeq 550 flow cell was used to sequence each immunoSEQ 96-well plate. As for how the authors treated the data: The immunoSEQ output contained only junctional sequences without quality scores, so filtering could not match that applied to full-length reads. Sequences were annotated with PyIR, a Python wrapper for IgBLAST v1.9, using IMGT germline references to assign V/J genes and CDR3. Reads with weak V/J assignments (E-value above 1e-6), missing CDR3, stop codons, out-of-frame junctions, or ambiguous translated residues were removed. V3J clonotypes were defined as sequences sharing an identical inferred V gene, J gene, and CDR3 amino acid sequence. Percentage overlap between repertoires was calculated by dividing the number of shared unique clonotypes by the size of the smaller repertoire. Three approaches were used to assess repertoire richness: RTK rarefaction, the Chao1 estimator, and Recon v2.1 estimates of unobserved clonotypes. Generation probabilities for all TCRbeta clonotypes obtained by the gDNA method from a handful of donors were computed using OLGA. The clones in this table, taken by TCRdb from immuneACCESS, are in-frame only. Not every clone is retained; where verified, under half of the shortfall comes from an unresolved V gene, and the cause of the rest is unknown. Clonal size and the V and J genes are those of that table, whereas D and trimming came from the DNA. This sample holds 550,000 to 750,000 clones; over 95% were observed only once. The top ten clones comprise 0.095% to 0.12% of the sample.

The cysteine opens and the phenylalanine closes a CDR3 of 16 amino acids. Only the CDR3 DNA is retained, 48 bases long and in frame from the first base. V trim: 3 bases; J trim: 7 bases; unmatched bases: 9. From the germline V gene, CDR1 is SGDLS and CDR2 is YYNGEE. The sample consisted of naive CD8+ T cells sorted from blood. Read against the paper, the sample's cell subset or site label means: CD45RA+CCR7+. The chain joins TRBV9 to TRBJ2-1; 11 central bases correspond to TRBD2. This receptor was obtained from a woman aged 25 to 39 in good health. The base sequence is TGTGCCAGCAGCGATTATCCGGGACTAGCGGAAAATGAGCAGTTCTTC. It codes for CASSDYPGLAENEQFF.